The source of this TCR beta chain is a study of graft-versus-host responses after intestinal transplantation. Note on this clone: Its antigen is not identified.

Clones were sequenced by immunoSEQ multiplex PCR, and TCRdb holds only the in-frame ones, with some missing. This table holds tens of thousands of clones, 85% to 95% found once. The clonotype originates from a human donor who received an intestinal transplant. Here the sequenced sample was unstimulated CD8+ T cells sorted from spleen or lymph node cells, taken before intestinal transplant.

The CDR3: CASSYATSGGAYEQYF. CDR3 coding DNA: TGTGCCAGCAGTTACGCCACTAGCGGGGGGGCCTACGAGCAGTACTTC. V usage is TRBV6-5 and J usage is TRBJ2-7; 13 bases are shared with TRBD2. The CDR3 runs 16 residues. Losses at the gene ends were 2 bases for V and 2 bases for J; bases not matched to a gene: 3. From germline, CDR1 is MNHEY and CDR2 SVGAGI.